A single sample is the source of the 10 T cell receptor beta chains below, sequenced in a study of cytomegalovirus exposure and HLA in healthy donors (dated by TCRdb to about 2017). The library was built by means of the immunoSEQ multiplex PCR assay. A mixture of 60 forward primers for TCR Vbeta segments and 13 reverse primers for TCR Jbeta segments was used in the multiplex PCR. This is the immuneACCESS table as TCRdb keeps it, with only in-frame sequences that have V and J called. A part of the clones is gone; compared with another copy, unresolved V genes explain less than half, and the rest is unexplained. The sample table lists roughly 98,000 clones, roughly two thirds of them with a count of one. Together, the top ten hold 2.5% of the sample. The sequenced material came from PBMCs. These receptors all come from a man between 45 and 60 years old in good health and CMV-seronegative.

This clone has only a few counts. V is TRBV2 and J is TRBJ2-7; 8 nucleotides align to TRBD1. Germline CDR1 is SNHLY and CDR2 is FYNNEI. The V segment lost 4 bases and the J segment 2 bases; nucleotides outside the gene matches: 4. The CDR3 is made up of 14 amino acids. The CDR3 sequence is CASSAGTGPYEQYF. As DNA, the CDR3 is TGTGCCAGCAGTGCCGGGACAGGTCCCTACGAGCAGTACTTC.

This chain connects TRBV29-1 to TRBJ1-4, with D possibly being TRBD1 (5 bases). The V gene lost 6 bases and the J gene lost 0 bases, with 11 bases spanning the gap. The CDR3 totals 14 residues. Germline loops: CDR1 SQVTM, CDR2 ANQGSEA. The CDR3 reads CSVQDTTTNEKLFF. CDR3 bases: TGCAGCGTGCAGGACACAACAACTAATGAAAAACTGTTTTTT.

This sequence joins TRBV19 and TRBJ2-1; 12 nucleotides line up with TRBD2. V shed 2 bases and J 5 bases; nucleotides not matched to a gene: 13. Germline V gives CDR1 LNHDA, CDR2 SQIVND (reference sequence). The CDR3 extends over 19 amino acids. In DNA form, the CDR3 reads TGTGCCAGTAGTATATTCCTTTTACGGGCTAGCGGGGGGGACAATGAGCAGTTCTTC. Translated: CASSIFLLRASGGDNEQFF.

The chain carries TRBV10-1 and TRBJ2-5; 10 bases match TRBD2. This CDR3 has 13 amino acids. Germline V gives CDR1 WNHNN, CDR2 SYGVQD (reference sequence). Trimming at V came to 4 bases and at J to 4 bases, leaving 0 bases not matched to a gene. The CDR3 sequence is CASSGLAGETQYF. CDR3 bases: TGCGCCAGCAGTGGACTAGCGGGAGAGACCCAGTACTTC.

The CDR3, as DNA: TGTGCCACCTCGAAGGGGGGGACCTCTGGAAACACCATATATTTT. Its translation is CATSKGGTSGNTIYF. The gene calls are TRBV15 and TRBJ1-3, with a weak D call TRBD1 (6 bases). Trimming stripped 8 bases from V and 0 bases from J, with 14 bases between. Germline CDR1 is LNHNV and CDR2 is YYDKDF (reference sequence). The CDR3 has 15 amino acids.

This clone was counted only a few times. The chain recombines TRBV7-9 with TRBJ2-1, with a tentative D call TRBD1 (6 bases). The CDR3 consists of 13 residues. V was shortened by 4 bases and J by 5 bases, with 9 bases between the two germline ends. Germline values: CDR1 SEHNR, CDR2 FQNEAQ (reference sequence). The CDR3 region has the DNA TGTGCCAGCAGCTACCGGGACAACAATGAGCAGTTCTTC. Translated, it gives CASSYRDNNEQFF.

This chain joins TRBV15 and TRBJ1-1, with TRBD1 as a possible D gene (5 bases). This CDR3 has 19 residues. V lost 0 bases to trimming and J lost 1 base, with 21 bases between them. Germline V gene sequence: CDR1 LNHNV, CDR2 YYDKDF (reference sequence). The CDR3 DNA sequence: TGTGCCACCAGCAGAGACGACTGGGGCAATAGGTATCGGAACACTGAAGCTTTCTTT. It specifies CATSRDDWGNRYRNTEAFF. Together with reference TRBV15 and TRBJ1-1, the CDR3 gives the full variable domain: DAMVIQNPRYQVTQFGKPVTLSCSQTLNHNVMYWYQQKSSQAPKLLFHYYDKDFNNEADTPDNFQSRRPNTSFCFLDIRSPGLGDTAMYLCATSRDDWGNRYRNTEAFFGQGTRLTVV.

CDR3 bases: TGTGCCAGCAGCTTAAGGCGGGGCTCCTACAATGAGCAGTTCTTC. Amino acid sequence: CASSLRRGSYNEQFF. The chain is built from TRBV11-1 and TRBJ2-1; D perhaps matches TRBD2 (6 bases). Trimming pared 2 bases from V and 0 bases from J, leaving 8 bases between. This CDR3 is built from 15 residues. Germline V lookup: CDR1 SGHAT, CDR2 FQDESV (reference sequence).

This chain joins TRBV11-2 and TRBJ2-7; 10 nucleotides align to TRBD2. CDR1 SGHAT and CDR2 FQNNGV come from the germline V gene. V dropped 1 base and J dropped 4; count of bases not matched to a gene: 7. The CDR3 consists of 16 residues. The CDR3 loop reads CASSLGFASGGYEQYF. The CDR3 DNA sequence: TGTGCCAGCAGCTTAGGATTCGCTAGCGGGGGTTACGAGCAGTACTTC.

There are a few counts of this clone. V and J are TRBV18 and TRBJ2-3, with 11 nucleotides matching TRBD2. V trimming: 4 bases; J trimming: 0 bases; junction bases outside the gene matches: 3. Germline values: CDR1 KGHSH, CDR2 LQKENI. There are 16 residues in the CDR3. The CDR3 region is CASSRLAGTSTDTQYF. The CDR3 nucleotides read TGTGCCAGCTCACGACTAGCGGGAACTAGCACAGATACGCAGTATTTT.